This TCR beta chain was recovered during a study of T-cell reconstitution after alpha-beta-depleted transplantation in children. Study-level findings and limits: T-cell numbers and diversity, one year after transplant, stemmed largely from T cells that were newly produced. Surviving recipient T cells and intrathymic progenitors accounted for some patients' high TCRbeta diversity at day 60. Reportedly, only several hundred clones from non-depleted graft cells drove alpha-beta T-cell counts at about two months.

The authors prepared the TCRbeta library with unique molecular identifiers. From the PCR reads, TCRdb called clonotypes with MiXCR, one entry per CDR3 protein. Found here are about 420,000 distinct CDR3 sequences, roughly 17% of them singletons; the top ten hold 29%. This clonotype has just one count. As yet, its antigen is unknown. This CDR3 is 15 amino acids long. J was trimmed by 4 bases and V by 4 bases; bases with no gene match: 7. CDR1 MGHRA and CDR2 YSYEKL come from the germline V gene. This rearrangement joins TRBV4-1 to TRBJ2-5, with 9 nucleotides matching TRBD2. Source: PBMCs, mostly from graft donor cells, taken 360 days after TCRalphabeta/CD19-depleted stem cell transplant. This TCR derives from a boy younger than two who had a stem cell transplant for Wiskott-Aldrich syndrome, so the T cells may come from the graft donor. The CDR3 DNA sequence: TGCGCCAGCAGCCGCTTAGCGGGGGCCGGAGAGACCCAGTACTTC. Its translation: CASSRLAGAGETQYF.